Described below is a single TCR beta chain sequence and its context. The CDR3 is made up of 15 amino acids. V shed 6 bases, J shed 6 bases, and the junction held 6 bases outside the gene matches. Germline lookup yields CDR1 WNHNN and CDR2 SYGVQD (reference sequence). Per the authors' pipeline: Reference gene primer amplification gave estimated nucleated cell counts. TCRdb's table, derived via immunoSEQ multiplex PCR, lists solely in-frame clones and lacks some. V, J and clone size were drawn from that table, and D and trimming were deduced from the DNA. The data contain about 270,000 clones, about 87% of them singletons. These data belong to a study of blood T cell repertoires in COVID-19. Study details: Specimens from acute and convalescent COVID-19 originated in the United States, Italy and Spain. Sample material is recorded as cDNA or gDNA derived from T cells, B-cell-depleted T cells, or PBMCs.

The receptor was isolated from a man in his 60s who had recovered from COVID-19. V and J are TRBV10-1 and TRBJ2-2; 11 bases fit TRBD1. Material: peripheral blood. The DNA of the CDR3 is TGCGCCAGCAGACGGACAGGGGGCATTGCCGGGGAGCTGTTTTTT. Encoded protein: CASRRTGGIAGELFF.